The next 14 T cell receptor beta chains were all read from a single sample in a study of memory CD4+ T cells and cytomegalovirus serostatus. Single viable CD3+CD4+CD8-CD45RO+ cells were sorted as the memory CD4+ T cells. The repertoire was sequenced with immunoSEQ multiplex PCR; TCRdb's copy has only in-frame clones and lacks some. The sample records about 44,000 clones, approximately 81% being singletons. What was sequenced was memory CD4+ T cells from blood. The receptors originated from an adult in good health and CMV-seronegative.

V is TRBV4-1 and J is TRBJ1-1; a possible D gene is TRBD1 (6 bases). The CDR3 extends over 13 amino acids. V lost 4 bases and J 1 base, leaving 7 bases between the germline ends. The germline V gene has CDR1 MGHRA and CDR2 YSYEKL. The CDR3 region is CASSRTENTEAFF. CDR3 DNA: TGCGCCAGCAGCCGGACAGAGAACACTGAAGCTTTCTTT.

V is TRBV5-1 and J is TRBJ1-2, with 8 bases matching TRBD1. The length of the CDR3 is 15 residues. From germline, CDR1 is SGHRS and CDR2 YFSETQ. J was trimmed by 1 base and V by 2 bases; bases with no gene match: 4. CDR3 sequence reads: CASSLQGVDNYGYTF. CDR3 sequence (DNA): TGCGCCAGCAGCTTACAGGGGGTAGATAACTATGGCTACACCTTC.

The chain links TRBV5-6 to TRBJ2-5, with TRBD2 matching over 9 bases. The end of the DNA fits TRBJ2-7 better, so the J call may be wrong. Germline V gene lookup returns CDR1 SGHDT and CDR2 YYEEEE. The CDR3 length is 16 residues. CDR3 nucleotide sequence: TGTGCCAGCAGCTTGCCAACCAGCGGGAGGTCAAACGAGCAGTACTTC. Its translation is CASSLPTSGRSNEQYF.

V usage is TRBV7-2 and J usage is TRBJ2-7; D gene ambiguous. Trimming took 1 base from V and 4 from J, leaving 8 bases between them. The CDR3 extends over 13 amino acids. Germline CDR1 is SGHTA and CDR2 is FQGNSA. DNA of the CDR3: TGTGCCAGCAGCTTAGTACAAGAATACGAGCAGTACTTC. This gives the protein CASSLVQEYEQYF. The variable domain in full, completed from reference TRBV7-2 and TRBJ2-7, reads GAGVSQSPSNKVTEKGKDVELRCDPISGHTALYWYRQSLGQGLEFLIYFQGNSAPDKSGLPSDRFSAERTGGSVSTLTIQRTQQEDSAVYLCASSLVQEYEQYFGPGTRLTVT.

The V call is TRBV6-5, the J call TRBJ2-7; D gene unclear. The CDR3 loop spans 13 amino acids. V was clipped by 8 bases and J by 5 bases, with 16 bases between them. Germline values: CDR1 MNHEY, CDR2 SVGAGI. The CDR3 nucleotides are TGTGCCAGCCGACGGCGGTTGTTCAACGAGCAGTACTTC. Protein sequence: CASRRRLFNEQYF.

This chain uses TRBV6-5 with TRBJ2-2; TRBD2 matches at 12 bases. The CDR3 covers 15 residues. The junction had 7 bases not matched to a gene; V was cut back by 5 bases and J by 9 bases. The germline V gene encodes CDR1 MNHEY and CDR2 SVGAGI. CDR3 residues: CASSRSGTSGRELFF. The DNA of the CDR3 is TGTGCCAGCAGTCGATCCGGGACTAGCGGGCGGGAGCTGTTTTTT.

This chain links TRBV18 with TRBJ1-1, with a weak D call TRBD1 (5 bases). Trimming cost V 3 bases and J 1 base, with 15 bases left between them. The CDR3 loop spans 16 amino acids. Germline assignment: CDR1 KGHSH and CDR2 LQKENI. The CDR3 DNA reads as TGTGCCAGCTCACCCGAGGTTAGGGGTCAGAACACTGAAGCTTTCTTT. Its protein is CASSPEVRGQNTEAFF.

V and J are TRBV7-8 and TRBJ2-3; 7 bases are a match to TRBD1. The CDR3 has 15 amino acids. CDR1 is SGHVS, CDR2 FQNEAQ, per germline. V lost 8 bases to trimming and J lost 3 bases; unmatched junction nucleotides: 11. CDR3 sequence (DNA): TGTGCCAGCGTCTTTGACAGGGCTAGGACAGATACGCAGTATTTT. This gives the protein CASVFDRARTDTQYF. Variable domain in full (rest from reference TRBV7-8 and TRBJ2-3): GAGVSQSPRYKVAKRGQDVALRCDPISGHVSLFWYQQALGQGPEFLTYFQNEAQLDKSGLPSDRFFAERPEGSVSTLKIQRTQQEDSAVYLCASVFDRARTDTQYFGPGTRLTVL.

The gene calls are TRBV5-6 and TRBJ1-1; 8 bases match TRBD1. There are 15 residues in the CDR3. CDR1 and CDR2 (germline): SGHDT, YYEEEE. With V trimmed by 4 bases and J by 4 bases, 9 bases remained unmatched. CDR3 in amino acids: CASSKWTGRTTEAFF. The CDR3 DNA sequence: TGTGCCAGCAGCAAGTGGACAGGGAGGACCACTGAAGCTTTCTTT.

V usage is TRBV19 and J usage is TRBJ2-5, with a possible D match to TRBD1 (6 bases). This CDR3 has 14 residues. V was trimmed by 4 bases and J by 4 bases, leaving 13 bases between them. The germline V gene encodes CDR1 LNHDA and CDR2 SQIVND (reference sequence). DNA for the CDR3: TGTGCCAGTAGTACGGGACACCTGAGAGAGACCCAGTACTTC. Protein: CASSTGHLRETQYF.

This clone was seen a single time. The chain combines TRBV4-2 with TRBJ2-6; D is undetermined. Germline loops: CDR1 LGHNA, CDR2 YNFKEQ. V was trimmed by 1 base and J by 1 base, leaving 11 bases between them. There are 17 residues in the CDR3. The CDR3 DNA reads TGTGCCAGCAGCCAAGCGTATCAAGGATCTGGGGCCAACGTCCTGACTTTC. Translation: CASSQAYQGSGANVLTF.

This clone came up a few times. This chain connects TRBV18 to TRBJ2-2, with no clear D. The germline V and J ends were trimmed by 3 bases and 6 bases, with 5 bases remaining between them. Germline CDR1 and CDR2: KGHSH and LQKENI. The CDR3 totals 12 residues. The CDR3 reads CASSPEAGELFF. The CDR3 DNA reads TGTGCCAGCTCACCTGAGGCCGGGGAGCTGTTTTTT.

V usage is TRBV28 and J usage is TRBJ2-5; 9 bases line up with TRBD1. V lost 3 bases, J lost 5 bases, and 4 bases stayed unmatched. This CDR3 comprises 14 residues. Germline assignment: CDR1 MDHEN and CDR2 SYDVKM. The DNA for the CDR3 is TGTGCCAGCAGTTTTTGGGACAGGGTTGAGACCCAGTACTTC. It specifies CASSFWDRVETQYF. Filled out from reference TRBV28 and TRBJ2-5, the complete variable domain reads DVKVTQSSRYLVKRTGEKVFLECVQDMDHENMFWYRQDPGLGLRLIYFSYDVKMKEKGDIPEGYSVSREKKERFSLILESASTNQTSMYLCASSFWDRVETQYFGPGTRLLVL.

In its sample, this clone was seen a few times. V usage is TRBV2 and J usage is TRBJ2-1; D remains unclear. V lost 2 bases and J lost 14, with 13 bases in between. The CDR3 runs to 12 residues. In germline, CDR1 is SNHLY, CDR2 FYNNEI. The CDR3 DNA sequence: TGTGCCAGCAGTGAACAGGCTTCCCCCAAGTTCTTC. This gives the protein CASSEQASPKFF.